The 7 T cell receptor beta chains given below trace back to one sample, sequenced in a study of T cells in Graves' hyperthyroidism and ophthalmopathy. The investigators amplified TCR beta CDR3 regions from RNA transcripts. A first-round RT-PCR of the TCR CDR3 used the HTBI primer set. TCRdb ran MiXCR on the multiplex PCR reads and lists one entry per CDR3 protein. The data hold 550,000 to 700,000 distinct CDR3 sequences, with roughly 14% observed a single time. What was sequenced was blood. These receptor sequences come from a woman in her thirties or forties with Graves' ophthalmopathy.

The chain combines TRBV6-2 or TRBV6-3 with TRBJ1-1; possible D gene TRBD1, 5 bases. Germline CDR1 reads MNHEY; CDR2 reads SVGEGT. The ends were cut back, 5 bases at V and 7 bases at J, with 11 bases in the middle. The CDR3 extends over 12 amino acids. DNA for the CDR3: TGTGCCAGCAGTGACCGTAGGGGTGAAGCTTTCTTT. It is translated as CASSDRRGEAFF.

This clonotype turned up a few times. The chain couples TRBV10-3 to TRBJ2-3; maybe TRBD2 (8 bases). Trimming removed 7 bases at V and 2 bases at J, with 16 bases between. The CDR3 is made up of 15 amino acids. Per germline, CDR1 ENHRY and CDR2 SYGVKD. CDR3 amino acids: CAITGGRGATDTQYF. The CDR3 DNA reads as TGTGCCATCACAGGGGGGCGGGGGGCCACAGATACGCAGTATTTT.

This clonotype was detected many times. The rearrangement uses TRBV6-5 and TRBJ1-2, with D perhaps matching TRBD1 (6 bases). Per germline, CDR1 MNHEY and CDR2 SVGAGI. The CDR3 totals 15 residues. With 1 base removed from V and 1 base from J, the gap between germline ends came to 10 bases. CDR3 sequence reads: CASSYFPQGNYGYTF. CDR3 in DNA: TGTGCCAGCAGTTACTTCCCACAGGGTAACTATGGCTACACCTTC.

This clonotype was detected ten times or more. The rearrangement uses TRBV12-3 or TRBV12-4 and TRBJ1-2; TRBD1 agrees at 7 bases. V shed 1 base and J 8 bases; nucleotides not matched to a gene: 1. The CDR3 consists of 12 residues. The CDR3 nucleotides are TGTGCCAGCAGTTTAGGGACAGGCGGCTACACCTTC. Its protein product is CASSLGTGGYTF.

This clonotype was recorded at least ten times. The CDR3 DNA reads TGTGCCAGCAGAGGGACAGACACTGAAGCTTTCTTT. As protein: CASRGTDTEAFF. This chain links TRBV12-3 or TRBV12-4 with TRBJ1-1; 7 nucleotides match TRBD1. The CDR3 covers 12 residues. J gave up 3 bases and V 6 bases, and 1 base lay outside the gene matches.

In this sample, this clonotype turned up many times. The gene calls are TRBV28 and TRBJ2-5, with 12 bases fitting TRBD2. CDR3 length: 15 amino acids. Germline V CDR1 and CDR2: MDHEN, SYDVKM. The trim removed 2 bases at V and 5 bases at J, leaving 3 bases unmatched. The CDR3 is CASSLTLAGGETQYF. CDR3 coding DNA: TGTGCCAGCAGTTTAACACTAGCGGGAGGCGAGACCCAGTACTTC.

This clonotype was picked up a small number of times. The chain employs TRBV6-1 and TRBJ2-5; D remains unclear. The CDR3 is 13 amino acids. Germline V lookup: CDR1 MNHNS, CDR2 SASEGT. The ends were cut back, 2 bases at V and 7 bases at J, with 11 bases in the middle. This chain's CDR3 is CASSELSAGTQYF. CDR3 DNA sequence: TGTGCCAGCAGTGAATTGTCGGCAGGGACCCAGTACTTC.